This TCR beta chain was sequenced in a study of beta chain features in type 1 diabetes (dated by TCRdb to 2016 to 2018). At the level of the whole study: No differences in mean age, gender distribution, total cell number or subset yield were found between patients and healthy donors. Across all samples, fewer than 130 million sorted cells were examined, and cell number per subset correlated strongly with RNA yield. In the study, recently diagnosed type 1 diabetes patients and matched healthy donors were compared on the TCRB repertoires of their sorted circulating CD4+ T cell subsets. Naive and central memory subsets were obtained from all 30 or so donors, but regulatory and stem cell-like memory subsets were isolated from only 8 patients and 8 healthy donors. General study outcomes and caveats: Sequencing cDNA rather than genomic DNA could over-represent highly expressing activated cells, although activation and CD3 levels did not differ between groups. Because the HLA sub-analyses included only small numbers of individuals, any influence of HLA type on TCRB rearrangement was left unresolved. PCR might favor shorter templates, but patient and control samples were amplified and corrected together, so any skew would affect both groups equally. Naive, central memory and regulatory TCRB repertoires appeared to be more similar among patients than among healthy donors. Patients with type 1 diabetes made fewer insertions and deleted more nucleotides at VDJ recombination sites, implying thymic rearrangement abnormalities. In all four CD4+ subsets, TCRB CDR3 length was moderately but significantly shorter in type 1 diabetes patients.

This clone has a handful of counts. What this receptor recognizes is not known. No base qualities exist here, and no much larger clone lies one base off it. The entire amount of isolated RNA was reverse transcribed using the High Capacity cDNA Reverse Transcription Kit, so the sequenced TCRB transcripts were expressed ones. Naive, central memory and regulatory T cell samples underwent deep immunoSEQ sequencing, averaging about 3.57 million total reads per sample. After sorted cells were lysed in RLT buffer, RNA was extracted with DNase-treated RNeasy Micro or Mini kits, with the choice depending on cell number. Each cell subset was processed separately to prevent cross-contamination, with patient and healthy donor samples processed together. The immunoSEQ multiplex PCR was used to amplify TCRB sequences from cDNA, generating 87-bp fragments that spanned the CDR3 region. Amplicons were sequenced on the Illumina HiSeq platform. The study's processing was this. PCR bias was corrected computationally using synthetic template baselines, and reads within Hamming distance 2 were collapsed, with unmergeable singletons discarded. Reads were aligned against IMGT to assign V, D and J genes, CDR3 length and insertions or deletions at six rearrangement sites. Within each subset, clonotype counts were normalized to sorted cell number, and only after that were true diversity and Gini coefficients computed with the tcR R package. The overlap coefficient, calculated on TCRB nucleotide sequences, was used to quantify repertoire sharing. Out-of-frame TCRB sequences from naive cells were analyzed as a proxy for the pre-selection repertoire. The table comes from immuneACCESS by way of TCRdb, which keeps in-frame sequences with V and J called. Part of the clones is missing from these tables; in studies checked, under half for an unresolved V gene and the rest for unknown reasons. D and trimming come from the DNA, and the V and J calls and clone size come from that table. Here the sample has under 400,000 clones; 10% to 15% occur a single time. The ten largest clones represent approximately 0.015% of the sample.

Each donor gave one peripheral blood draw, roughly 0.12 L on average, collected into heparinised tubes. A BD FACSAria II was used to sort naive, central memory, regulatory and stem cell-like memory CD4+ T cells with a panel that included CD45RO, CCR7, CD25, CD127, CD95 and CD27. Purity was above 95% for every sorted population. PBMCs were separated immediately by Lymphoprep density gradient centrifugation and were stained directly, without being cultured. So that batch effects would be minimized, each experiment stained and sorted samples in pairs, pairing one healthy donor with one patient. For CDR1 and CDR2, the germline V gene lists SGHTA and FQGNSA. Ends trimmed: V by 6 bases, J by 3 bases; bases unmatched to a gene: 8. The CDR3, cysteine through phenylalanine, is 15 amino acids long. Of all the DNA, just the CDR3 is kept, 45 bases in frame from base 1.

This TCR derives from a man aged 18 to 30 in good health. The chain is assembled from TRBV7-2 and TRBJ2-1, and TRBD1 matches 7 of the central bases. Input material: naive CD4+ T cells from blood. Interpreted using the paper, the cell subset or site label stands for: true naive CD4+ T cells. CDR3 region: CASRRTGDSYNEQFF. The nucleotides read TGTGCCAGCAGGCGTACAGGGGACAGCTACAATGAGCAGTTCTTC.